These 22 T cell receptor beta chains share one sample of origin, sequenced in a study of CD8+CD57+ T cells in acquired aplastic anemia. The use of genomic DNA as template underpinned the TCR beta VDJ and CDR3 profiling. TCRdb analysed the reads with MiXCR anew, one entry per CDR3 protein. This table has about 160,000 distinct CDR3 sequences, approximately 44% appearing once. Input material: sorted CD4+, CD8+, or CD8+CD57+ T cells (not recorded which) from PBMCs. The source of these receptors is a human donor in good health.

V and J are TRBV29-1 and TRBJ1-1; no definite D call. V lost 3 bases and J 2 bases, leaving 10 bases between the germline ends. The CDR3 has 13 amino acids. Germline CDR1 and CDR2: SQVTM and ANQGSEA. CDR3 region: CSVEADFNTEAFF. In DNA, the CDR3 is TGCAGCGTTGAGGCAGATTTTAACACTGAAGCTTTCTTT.

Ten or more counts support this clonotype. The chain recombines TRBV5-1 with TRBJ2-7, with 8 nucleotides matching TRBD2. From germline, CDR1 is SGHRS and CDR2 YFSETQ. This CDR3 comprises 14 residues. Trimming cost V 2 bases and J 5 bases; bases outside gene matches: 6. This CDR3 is CASSFSGGRNEQYF. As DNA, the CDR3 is TGCGCCAGCAGCTTTTCGGGAGGGCGGAACGAGCAGTACTTC.

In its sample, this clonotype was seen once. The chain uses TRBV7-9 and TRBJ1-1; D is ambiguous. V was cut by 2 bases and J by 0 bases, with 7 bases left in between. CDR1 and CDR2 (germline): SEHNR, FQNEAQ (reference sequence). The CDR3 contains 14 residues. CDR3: CASSLSLMNTEAFF. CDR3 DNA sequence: TGTGCCAGCAGCTTATCCCTCATGAACACTGAAGCTTTCTTT. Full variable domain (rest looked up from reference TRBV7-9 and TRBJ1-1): DTGVSQNPRHKITKRGQNVTFRCDPISEHNRLYWYRQTLGQGPEFLTYFQNEAQLEKSRLLSDRFSAERPKGSFSTLEIQRTEQGDSAMYLCASSLSLMNTEAFFGQGTRLTVV.

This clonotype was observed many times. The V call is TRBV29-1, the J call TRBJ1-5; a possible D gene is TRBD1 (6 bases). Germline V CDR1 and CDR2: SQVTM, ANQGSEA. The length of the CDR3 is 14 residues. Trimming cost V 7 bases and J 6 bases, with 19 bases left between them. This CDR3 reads CSAGGSGLGQPQHF. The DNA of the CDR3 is TGCAGCGCCGGGGGCTCCGGCTTAGGTCAGCCCCAGCATTTT.

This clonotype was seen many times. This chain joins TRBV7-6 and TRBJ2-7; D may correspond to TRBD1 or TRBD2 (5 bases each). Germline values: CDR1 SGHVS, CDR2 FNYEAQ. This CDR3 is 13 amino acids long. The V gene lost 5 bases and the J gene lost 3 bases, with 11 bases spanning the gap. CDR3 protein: CASSPGPNYEQYF. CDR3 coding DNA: TGTGCCAGCAGCCCGGGACCTAACTACGAGCAGTACTTC.

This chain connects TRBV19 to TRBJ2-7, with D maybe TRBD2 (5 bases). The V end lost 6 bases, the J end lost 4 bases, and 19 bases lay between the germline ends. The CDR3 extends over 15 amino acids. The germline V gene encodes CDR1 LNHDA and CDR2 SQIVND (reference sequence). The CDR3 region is CASSRGVAGRYEQYF. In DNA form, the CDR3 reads TGTGCCAGTAGCCGTGGTGTCGCGGGTCGTTACGAGCAGTACTTC.

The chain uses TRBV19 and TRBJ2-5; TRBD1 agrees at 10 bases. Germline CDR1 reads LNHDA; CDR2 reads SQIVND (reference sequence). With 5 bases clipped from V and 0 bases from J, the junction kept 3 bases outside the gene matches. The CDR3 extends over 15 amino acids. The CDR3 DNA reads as TGTGCCAGTAGTCAGGGGACAGGGGACCAAGAGACCCAGTACTTC. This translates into CASSQGTGDQETQYF.

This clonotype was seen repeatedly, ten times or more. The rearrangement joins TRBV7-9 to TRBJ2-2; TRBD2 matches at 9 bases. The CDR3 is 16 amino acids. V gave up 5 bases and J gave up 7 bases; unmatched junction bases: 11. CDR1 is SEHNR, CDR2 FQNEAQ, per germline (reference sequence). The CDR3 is CASSPPGLAGYGELFF. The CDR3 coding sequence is TGTGCCAGCAGCCCCCCGGGACTAGCAGGCTACGGGGAGCTGTTTTTT.

CDR3 in DNA: TGTGCCAGCAGCTTATGGTTAGGGTACGAGCAGTACTTC. This sequence encodes CASSLWLGYEQYF. The chain joins TRBV7-6 to TRBJ2-7; D is undetermined. V shed 2 bases and J shed 4 bases, with 9 bases lying between them. Germline V gene lookup returns CDR1 SGHVS and CDR2 FNYEAQ. This CDR3 is 13 amino acids long.

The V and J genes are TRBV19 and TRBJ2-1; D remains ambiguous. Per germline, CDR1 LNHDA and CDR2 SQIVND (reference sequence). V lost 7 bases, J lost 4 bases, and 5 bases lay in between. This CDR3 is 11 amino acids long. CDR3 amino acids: CASISYNEQFF. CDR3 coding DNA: TGTGCCAGTATTTCATACAATGAGCAGTTCTTC.

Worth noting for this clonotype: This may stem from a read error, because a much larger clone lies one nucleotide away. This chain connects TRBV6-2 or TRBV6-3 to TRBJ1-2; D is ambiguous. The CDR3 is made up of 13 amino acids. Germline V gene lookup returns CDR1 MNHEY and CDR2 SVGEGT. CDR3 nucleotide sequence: TGTGCCAGCAGCCCTACAAGGAACTATGGCTACGCCTTC. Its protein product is CASSPTRNYGYAF.

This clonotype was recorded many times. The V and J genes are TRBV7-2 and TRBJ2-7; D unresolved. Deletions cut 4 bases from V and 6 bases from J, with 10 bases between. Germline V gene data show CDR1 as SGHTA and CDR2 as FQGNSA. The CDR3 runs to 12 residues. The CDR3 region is CASSSDLPEQYF. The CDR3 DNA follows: TGTGCCAGCAGCTCGGACCTCCCCGAGCAGTACTTC. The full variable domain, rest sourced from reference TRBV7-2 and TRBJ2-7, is GAGVSQSPSNKVTEKGKDVELRCDPISGHTALYWYRQSLGQGLEFLIYFQGNSAPDKSGLPSDRFSAERTGGSVSTLTIQRTQQEDSAVYLCASSSDLPEQYFGPGTRLTVT.

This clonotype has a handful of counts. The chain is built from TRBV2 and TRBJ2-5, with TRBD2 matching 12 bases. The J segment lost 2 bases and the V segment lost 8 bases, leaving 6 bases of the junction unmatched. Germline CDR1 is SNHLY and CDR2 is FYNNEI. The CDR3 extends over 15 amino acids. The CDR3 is CASVTSGRPQETQYF. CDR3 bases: TGTGCCAGCGTGACTAGCGGGAGACCTCAAGAGACCCAGTACTTC.

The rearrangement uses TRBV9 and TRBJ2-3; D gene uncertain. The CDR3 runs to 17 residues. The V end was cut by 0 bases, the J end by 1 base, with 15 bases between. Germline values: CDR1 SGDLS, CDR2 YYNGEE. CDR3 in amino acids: CASSVGRAATRTDTQYF. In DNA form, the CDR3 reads TGTGCCAGCAGCGTAGGTCGGGCAGCCACTCGCACAGATACGCAGTATTTT.

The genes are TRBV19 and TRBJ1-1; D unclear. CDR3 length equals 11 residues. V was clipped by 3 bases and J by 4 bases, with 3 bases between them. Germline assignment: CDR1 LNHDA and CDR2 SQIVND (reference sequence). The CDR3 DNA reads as TGTGCCAGTAGTATCGCCACTGAAGCTTTCTTT. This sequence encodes CASSIATEAFF.

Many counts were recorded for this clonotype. DNA of the CDR3: TGCGCCAGCAGCTTGGGCTCTAGCTCCTACAATGAGCAGTTCTTC. Translated: CASSLGSSSYNEQFF. This chain links TRBV5-1 with TRBJ2-1, with no clear D. CDR1 and CDR2 from the germline V gene are SGHRS and YFSETQ. CDR3 length equals 15 residues. Trimming pared 0 bases from V and 0 bases from J, leaving 7 bases between.

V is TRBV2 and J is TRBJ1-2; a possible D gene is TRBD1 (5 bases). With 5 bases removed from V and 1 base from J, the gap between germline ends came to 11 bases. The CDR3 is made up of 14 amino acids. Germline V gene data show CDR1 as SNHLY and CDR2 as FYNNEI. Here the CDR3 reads CASSQGAVNYGYTF. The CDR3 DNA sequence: TGTGCCAGCAGTCAGGGTGCTGTTAACTATGGCTACACCTTC.

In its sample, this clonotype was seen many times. The CDR3 coding sequence is TGTGCCATCAGTGGGGGTGGGGAAGAGACCCAGTACTTC. This gives the protein CAISGGGEETQYF. This chain uses TRBV10-3 with TRBJ2-5; D is unclear. The CDR3 extends over 13 amino acids. Germline assignment: CDR1 ENHRY and CDR2 SYGVKD. The ends were cut back, 4 bases at V and 3 bases at J, with 9 bases in the middle.

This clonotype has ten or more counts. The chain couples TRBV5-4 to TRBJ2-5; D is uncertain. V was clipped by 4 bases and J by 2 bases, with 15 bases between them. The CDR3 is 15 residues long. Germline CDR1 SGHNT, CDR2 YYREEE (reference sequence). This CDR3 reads CASSLMIGNQETQYF. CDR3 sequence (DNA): TGTGCCAGCAGCCTCATGATAGGGAATCAAGAGACCCAGTACTTC.

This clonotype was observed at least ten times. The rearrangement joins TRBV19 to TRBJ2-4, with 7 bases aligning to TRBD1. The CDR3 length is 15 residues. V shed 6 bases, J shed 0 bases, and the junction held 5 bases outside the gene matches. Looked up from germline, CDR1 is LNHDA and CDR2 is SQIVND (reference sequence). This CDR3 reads CASSRDRLAKNIQYF. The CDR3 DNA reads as TGTGCCAGTAGCCGGGACAGACTAGCCAAAAACATTCAGTACTTC. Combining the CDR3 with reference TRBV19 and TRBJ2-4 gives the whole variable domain DGGITQSPKYLFRKEGQNVTLSCEQNLNHDAMYWYRQDPGQGLRLIYYSQIVNDFQKGDIAEGYSVSREKKESFPLTVTSAQKNPTAFYLCASSRDRLAKNIQYFGAGTRLSVL.

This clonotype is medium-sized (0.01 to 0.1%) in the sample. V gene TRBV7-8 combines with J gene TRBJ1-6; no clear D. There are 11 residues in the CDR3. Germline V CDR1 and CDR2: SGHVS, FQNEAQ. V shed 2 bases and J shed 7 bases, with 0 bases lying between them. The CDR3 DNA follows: TGTGCCAGCAGCTTAAATTCACCCCTCCACTTT. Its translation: CASSLNSPLHF.

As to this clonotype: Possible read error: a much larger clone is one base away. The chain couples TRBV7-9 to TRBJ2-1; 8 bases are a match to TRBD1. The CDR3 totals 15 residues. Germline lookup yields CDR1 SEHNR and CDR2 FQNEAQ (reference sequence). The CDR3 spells CASSLDRGVYNEQSF. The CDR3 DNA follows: TGTGCCAGCAGCTTAGACAGGGGGGTATACAATGAGCAGTCCTTC.